Each of the 14 T cell receptor beta chains below was sequenced from the same sample in a study of T cell responses to AZD1222 COVID-19 vaccine. Some clones are missing from TCRdb's copy, which holds only in-frame ones; the method was immunoSEQ multiplex PCR. The sample holds fewer than 150,000 clones; around nine tenths are singletons and the top ten take about 4.8%. Here the sequenced sample was peripheral blood, taken on day 0 of AZD1222 vaccination. The receptor set was obtained from an adult in good health.

Only one count was recorded for this clone. The rearrangement joins TRBV5-6 to TRBJ2-3; D possibly corresponds to TRBD1 (6 bases). The CDR3 is 16 residues long. The ends were cut back, 4 bases at V and 1 base at J, with 16 bases in the middle. The germline V gene has CDR1 SGHDT and CDR2 YYEEEE. In DNA form, the CDR3 reads TGTGCCAGCAGCGCGGCCACAGGGTTGGGCACAGATACGCAGTATTTT. As protein: CASSAATGLGTDTQYF.

The V gene is TRBV27, the J gene TRBJ1-2; 8 bases are shared with TRBD1. This CDR3 is built from 14 residues. V gave up 6 bases and J gave up 0 bases; unmatched junction bases: 3. Germline V gives CDR1 MNHEY, CDR2 SMNVEV (reference sequence). The CDR3 DNA reads as TGTGCCAGCAGAACAGGGGGAGCTAACTATGGCTACACCTTC. This sequence encodes CASRTGGANYGYTF.

The chain uses TRBV5-1 and TRBJ2-1; 7 bases agree with TRBD1. Germline CDR1 is SGHRS and CDR2 is YFSETQ. CDR3 length: 12 residues. V lost 2 bases to trimming and J lost 8 bases; unmatched junction nucleotides: 1. The CDR3 nucleotides read TGCGCCAGCAGCTTACAGGGGTATGAGCAGTTCTTC. Translation gives CASSLQGYEQFF.

The V gene is TRBV18, the J gene TRBJ2-1; no clear D gene. Per the germline V gene, CDR1 is KGHSH and CDR2 is LQKENI. Trimming stripped 4 bases from V and 0 bases from J, with 16 bases between. The CDR3 contains 17 residues. This chain's CDR3 is CASSRDQQYSSYNEQFF. CDR3 DNA: TGTGCCAGCTCACGGGATCAACAGTATAGCTCCTACAATGAGCAGTTCTTC. Looking up the rest from reference TRBV18 and TRBJ2-1 gives the full variable domain: NAGVMQNPRHLVRRRGQEARLRCSPMKGHSHVYWYRQLPEEGLKFMVYLQKENIIDESGMPKERFSAEFPKEGPSILRIQQVVRGDSAAYFCASSRDQQYSSYNEQFFGPGTRLTVL.

This sequence joins TRBV11-2 and TRBJ1-2; TRBD1 agrees at 7 bases. Germline values: CDR1 SGHAT, CDR2 FQNNGV. The junction had 1 base not matched to a gene; V was cut back by 0 bases and J by 0 bases. The CDR3 loop spans 15 amino acids. This chain's CDR3 is CASSLETGPNYGYTF. CDR3 DNA sequence: TGTGCCAGCAGCTTAGAGACAGGGCCTAACTATGGCTACACCTTC.

This chain's CDR3 is CASSWDRRFNQPQHF. The DNA for the CDR3 is TGTGCCAGCAGCTGGGACAGGAGGTTCAATCAGCCCCAGCATTTT. The chain has TRBV6-6 and TRBJ1-5, with 8 bases fitting TRBD1. CDR1 and CDR2 (germline): MNHNY, SVGAGI (reference sequence). This CDR3 is 15 amino acids long. V lost 6 bases to trimming and J lost 3 bases; unmatched junction nucleotides: 7.

This chain joins TRBV6-1 and TRBJ1-1; tentatively, D is TRBD1 (5 bases). The germline gives CDR1 MNHNS, CDR2 SASEGT. CDR3 length: 14 residues. V was trimmed by 3 bases and J by 2 bases, leaving 10 bases between them. The CDR3 coding sequence is TGTGCCAGCAGTGAGGGGACCATTAACACTGAAGCTTTCTTT. This sequence encodes CASSEGTINTEAFF.

This clone came up a few times. The V call is TRBV6-5, the J call TRBJ1-4; D is unresolved. CDR3 length: 15 residues. Germline loops: CDR1 MNHEY, CDR2 SVGAGI. The V end was cut by 0 bases, the J end by 3 bases, with 8 bases between. This CDR3 reads CASSYSTRSNEKLFF. In DNA form, the CDR3 reads TGTGCCAGCAGTTACTCGACCAGGTCTAATGAAAAACTGTTTTTT.

This rearrangement joins TRBV28 to TRBJ1-4; D may be TRBD1 (5 bases). Per germline, CDR1 MDHEN and CDR2 SYDVKM. CDR3 length: 15 amino acids. The V and J ends lost 4 bases and 10 bases respectively, with 19 bases between them. DNA of the CDR3: TGTGCCAGCAGTTCCCCTCGAGTTAGGGGTGGAAAACTGTTTTTT. Translation: CASSSPRVRGGKLFF.

This sequence joins TRBV7-9 and TRBJ1-1; D remains ambiguous. CDR1 is SEHNR, CDR2 FQNEAQ, per germline (reference sequence). The CDR3 contains 11 residues. Between the trimmed V and J ends, which lost 1 base and 11 bases, there was a span of 8 bases. CDR3 in DNA: TGTGCCAGCAGCTTAGGATTAAAGGCTTTCTTT. Encoded protein: CASSLGLKAFF.

The V gene is TRBV5-4, the J gene TRBJ2-7, with 9 nucleotides matching TRBD2. In germline, CDR1 is SGHNT, CDR2 YYREEE (reference sequence). J was trimmed by 0 bases and V by 0 bases; bases with no gene match: 4. This CDR3 is built from 16 residues. CDR3: CASSLAAGGVSYEQYF. The CDR3 DNA reads TGTGCCAGCAGCTTGGCAGCGGGAGGTGTCTCCTACGAGCAGTACTTC.

The V gene is TRBV3-1 (or the pseudogene TRBV3-2), the J gene TRBJ1-4, with a weak D call TRBD1 (5 bases). Germline values: CDR1 LGHDT, CDR2 YNNKEL (reference sequence). V gave up 3 bases and J gave up 6 bases, with 20 bases separating them. This CDR3 is built from 17 residues. The CDR3 nucleotides read TGTGCCAGCAGCCACATGTTAAAGACAGCAAAGGATGAAAAACTGTTTTTT. Encoded protein: CASSHMLKTAKDEKLFF.

V is TRBV7-3 and J is TRBJ1-1, with D possibly matching TRBD1 (5 bases). The germline V gene encodes CDR1 SGHTA and CDR2 FQGTGA. The CDR3 loop spans 13 amino acids. Trimming cost V 11 bases and J 3 bases, with 16 bases left between them. DNA for the CDR3: TGTGCCCCTTGGGGGGGAGCTGACACTGAAGCTTTCTTT. Residues: CAPWGGADTEAFF.

J is TRBJ1-5 and V is TRBV4-1, with D perhaps TRBD1 (5 bases). Germline CDR1 reads MGHRA; CDR2 reads YSYEKL. V lost 2 bases and J 7 bases, leaving 21 bases between the germline ends. The length of the CDR3 is 17 residues. Written as DNA, the CDR3 is TGCGCCAGCAGCCAAACGGTCCTGAGGGGCCCACTGCAGCCCCAGCATTTT. Translated, it gives CASSQTVLRGPLQPQHF.